Each of the 17 T cell receptor beta chains below was sequenced from the same sample in a study of cytotoxic CD8 clonotypes in ibrutinib-treated CLL. Libraries were prepared by immunoSEQ multiplex PCR; TCRdb keeps only in-frame clonotypes and omits some of them. The sample lists roughly 250,000 clones, under 75% occurring once. Sequenced material: PBMCs, taken after 24 months of ibrutinib treatment. The receptors come from a human donor with chronic lymphocytic leukemia.

This clone was recorded once. This chain uses TRBV28 with TRBJ2-1; no clear D gene. V was trimmed by 3 bases and J by 7 bases, leaving 7 bases between them. CDR1 and CDR2 from the germline V gene are MDHEN and SYDVKM. There are 12 residues in the CDR3. CDR3 protein: CASSFIRNEQFF. DNA of the CDR3: TGTGCCAGCAGTTTTATCAGGAATGAGCAGTTCTTC.

The chain recombines TRBV28 with TRBJ2-5; D is perhaps TRBD1 (7 bases). This CDR3 is built from 13 residues. Germline V CDR1 and CDR2: MDHEN, SYDVKM. Trimming cost V 3 bases and J 5 bases, with 10 bases left between them. This CDR3 is CASSFRGVETQYF. The CDR3 nucleotides are TGTGCCAGCAGTTTCAGGGGGGTCGAGACCCAGTACTTC.

V usage is TRBV12-5 and J usage is TRBJ1-5, with D hard to call. Germline V CDR1 and CDR2: LGHNT, FRNRAP. The V end was cut by 1 base, the J end by 4 bases, with 2 bases between. The CDR3 loop spans 12 amino acids. CDR3 in DNA: TGTGCTAGTGGTTTGGAAAATCAGCCCCAGCATTTT. Its translation: CASGLENQPQHF.

V is TRBV5-6 and J is TRBJ1-5; possibly TRBD1 for D (5 bases). The V end was cut by 4 bases, the J end by 5 bases, with 13 bases between. The length of the CDR3 is 14 residues. Germline assignment: CDR1 SGHDT and CDR2 YYEEEE. The CDR3 DNA follows: TGTGCCAGCAGCCAAAAAAGGGGTCATCAGCCCCAGCATTTT. It yields the protein CASSQKRGHQPQHF. The whole variable domain, remainder taken from reference TRBV5-6 and TRBJ1-5, is DAGVTQSPTHLIKTRGQQVTLRCSPKSGHDTVSWYQQALGQGPQFIFQYYEEEERQRGNFPDRFSGHQFPNYSSELNVNALLLGDSALYLCASSQKRGHQPQHFGDGTRLSIL.

The rearrangement links TRBV11-3 to TRBJ2-6, with D tentatively TRBD1 (5 bases). Germline V gene sequence: CDR1 SGHNT, CDR2 YENEEA. With 0 bases removed from V and 0 bases from J, the gap between germline ends came to 9 bases. This CDR3 is 17 amino acids long. For the CDR3, the DNA is TGTGCCAGCAGCTTAGAGGGGCCCTGCTCTGGGGCCAACGTCCTGACTTTC. It specifies CASSLEGPCSGANVLTF.

The CDR3 DNA sequence: TGTGCCAGCAGCCAAGAAATAGGGGGGGATCTCTACGAGCAGTACTTC. Its translation: CASSQEIGGDLYEQYF. The genes are TRBV4-2 and TRBJ2-7; the D gene is possibly TRBD2 (7 bases). Trimming removed 0 bases at V and 3 bases at J, with 15 bases between. Per germline, CDR1 LGHNA and CDR2 YNFKEQ. The CDR3 contains 16 residues.

The table lists this clone with a few counts. V gene TRBV5-1 combines with J gene TRBJ2-7, with TRBD1 identical over 9 bases. There are 14 residues in the CDR3. J lost 4 bases, V lost 4 bases, and 6 bases had no gene match. Per germline, CDR1 SGHRS and CDR2 YFSETQ. Here the CDR3 reads CASSRGDREYEQYF. Written as DNA, the CDR3 is TGCGCCAGCAGCCGGGGGGACAGGGAGTACGAGCAGTACTTC. The variable domain in full, completed from reference TRBV5-1 and TRBJ2-7, reads KAGVTQTPRYLIKTRGQQVTLSCSPISGHRSVSWYQQTPGQGLQFLFEYFSETQRNKGNFPGRFSGRQFSNSRSEMNVSTLELGDSALYLCASSRGDREYEQYFGPGTRLTVT.

V gene TRBV29-1 combines with J gene TRBJ1-3, with 11 positions matching TRBD1. J gave up 4 bases and V 6 bases, and 5 bases lay outside the gene matches. The CDR3 sequence is 14 residues long. Germline CDR1 is SQVTM and CDR2 is ANQGSEA. The CDR3 nucleotides are TGCAGCGTAGTAGGACAGGGGGCGGGAAACACCATATATTTT. Protein: CSVVGQGAGNTIYF.

The V and J genes are TRBV28 and TRBJ2-7, with 11 positions matching TRBD2. CDR1 and CDR2 (germline): MDHEN, SYDVKM. V trimming: 4 bases; J trimming: 4 bases; junction bases outside the gene matches: 9. This CDR3 contains 16 residues. CDR3 sequence reads: CASSSPLAGGLYEQYF. CDR3 coding DNA: TGTGCCAGCAGTTCCCCCCTAGCGGGAGGTTTATACGAGCAGTACTTC.

The table lists this clone with a few counts. The J gene is TRBJ2-1, the V gene TRBV7-2; D gene ambiguous. Germline lookup yields CDR1 SGHTA and CDR2 FQGNSA. This CDR3 is 11 amino acids long. Trimming pared 3 bases from V and 9 bases from J, leaving 6 bases between. The DNA of the CDR3 is TGTGCCAGCAGCTTTCGGCTTGAGCAGTTCTTC. Translating it yields CASSFRLEQFF.

The CDR3 is CASRSTTVNTEAFF. In DNA, the CDR3 is TGCGCCAGCCGATCAACGACAGTGAACACTGAAGCTTTCTTT. V usage is TRBV5-1 and J usage is TRBJ1-1; D possibly corresponds to TRBD1 (5 bases). The germline V gene has CDR1 SGHRS and CDR2 YFSETQ. This CDR3 has 14 residues. The V end lost 7 bases, the J end lost 0 bases, and 13 bases lay between the germline ends.

This clone showed up just once. The chain is built from TRBV27 and TRBJ1-1; a weak D match, TRBD1 (5 bases). In germline, CDR1 is MNHEY, CDR2 SMNVEV (reference sequence). CDR3 size: 14 residues. Trimming took off 2 bases at V and 7 bases at J, with 14 bases between the two ends. CDR3: CASSLLWGLDEAFF. CDR3 nucleotide sequence: TGTGCCAGCAGTTTACTGTGGGGCTTGGATGAAGCTTTCTTT.

Only one count was recorded for this clone. The chain has TRBV7-2 and TRBJ2-7; TRBD2 might be the D (7 bases). Germline V gives CDR1 SGHTA, CDR2 FQGNSA. This CDR3 is 16 amino acids long. V shed 1 base and J shed 3 bases, with 16 bases lying between them. CDR3 sequence: CASSLGWGASGYEQYF. For the CDR3, the DNA is TGTGCCAGCAGCTTAGGATGGGGGGCTAGCGGCTACGAGCAGTACTTC.

This chain connects TRBV5-1 to TRBJ1-4; the match to TRBD1 covers 9 bases. There are 16 residues in the CDR3. Per the germline V gene, CDR1 is SGHRS and CDR2 is YFSETQ. V trimming: 2 bases; J trimming: 8 bases; junction bases outside the gene matches: 10. The CDR3 region is CASSFGQGMAGEKLFF. CDR3 nucleotide sequence: TGCGCCAGCAGCTTCGGACAGGGGATGGCGGGGGAAAAACTGTTTTTT.

The rearrangement links TRBV5-4 to TRBJ2-7; TRBD2 matches 9 bases. V lost 0 bases and J lost 9; bases outside the gene matches: 7. Germline CDR1 SGHNT, CDR2 YYREEE (reference sequence). This CDR3 is built from 14 residues. CDR3 residues: CASSLDTGGGVQYF. The CDR3 bases are TGTGCCAGCAGCTTGGATACGGGCGGGGGGGTGCAGTACTTC.

This rearrangement joins TRBV5-8 to TRBJ2-7; D is perhaps TRBD2 (5 bases). Trimming took off 4 bases at V and 6 bases at J, with 20 bases between the two ends. CDR3 length equals 15 residues. CDR1 and CDR2 (germline): SGHTS, YDEGEE. CDR3 in DNA: TGTGCCAGCAGCCGAGGCACTAGGTCCCTTTTCGAGCAGTACTTC. Translated: CASSRGTRSLFEQYF. The whole variable domain, filled in from reference TRBV5-8 and TRBJ2-7, reads EAGVTQSPTHLIKTRGQQATLRCSPISGHTSVYWYQQALGLGLQFLLWYDEGEERNRGNFPPRFSGRQFPNYSSELNVNALELEDSALYLCASSRGTRSLFEQYFGPGTRLTVT.

Only a few counts were recorded for this clone. The rearrangement links TRBV7-2 to TRBJ1-1, with TRBD1 identical over 9 bases. V trimming: 3 bases; J trimming: 4 bases; junction bases outside the gene matches: 0. This CDR3 is 13 amino acids long. Per the germline V gene, CDR1 is SGHTA and CDR2 is FQGNSA. CDR3 sequence (DNA): TGTGCCAGCAGCTTGACAGGGGGCACTGAAGCTTTCTTT. It encodes CASSLTGGTEAFF.